The sequence of this T cell receptor (beta chain) was determined in a study of shared clonotypes between healthy human individuals. Findings and limits, study-wide: It was expected that sequencing depth would affect clonotype sharing among donors. Naive subsets generally exceeded memory subsets in estimated richness.

Positively selected for CCR7, the CD45RO-negative cells used as naive CD8 cells excluded terminally differentiated effector memory CD45RA+ cells. Trimming took off 0 bases at V and 2 bases at J, with 11 bases between the two ends. This CDR3 is 15 amino acids long. Germline V CDR1 and CDR2: SEHNR, FQNEAQ (reference sequence). Libraries were prepared by immunoSEQ multiplex PCR; TCRdb keeps only in-frame clonotypes and omits some of them. The sample includes hundreds of thousands of clones, around 96% of them seen just once. A remark on this clone: The antigen remains unidentified.

The origin of this receptor is a woman in her twenties or thirties in good health. Source material: naive CD8+ T cells sorted from blood. The rearrangement links TRBV7-9 to TRBJ2-7; D not certain. This CDR3 is CASSLAGRVAYEQYF. CDR3 nucleotides: TGTGCCAGCAGCTTAGCCGGTAGGGTCGCCTACGAGCAGTACTTC.